This T cell receptor (beta chain) was identified during a study of cytomegalovirus exposure and HLA in healthy donors. Study-level background: The same platform was used for the 120 validation repertoires and the roughly 600 first-cohort repertoires, a later analysis reported. Whole-study results and caveats: Three chains tied to CMV proved CMV antigen-specific in vitro. It was found in a later analysis that first-cohort TCR clusters tended to co-occur in the 90 to 150 validation repertoires.

Germline V gives CDR1 MNHNS, CDR2 SASEGT. J was trimmed by 7 bases and V by 2 bases; bases with no gene match: 8. The CDR3 sequence is 15 residues long. In regard to this clone: Its specificity is not known.

Data came from immunoSEQ multiplex PCR; TCRdb stores just in-frame clones and leaves some out. The sample shows around 180,000 clones, over 65% of them seen only once. Donors came from a validation cohort of some 130 subjects, distinct from the first 666-subject cohort. Sequenced input: PBMCs. The rearrangement links TRBV6-1 to TRBJ1-1; TRBD1 matches at 9 bases. The origin of this receptor is a man aged 18-30 years in good health and CMV-seropositive. The CDR3: CASSESGTGLGEAFF. The CDR3 DNA reads as TGTGCCAGCAGTGAATCGGGGACAGGGTTGGGTGAAGCTTTCTTT.